A single sample gave rise to the 3 T cell receptor beta chains below, sequenced in a study of PD-L1 blockade in urothelial cancer. Indicated time point: pretreatment peripheral blood. Clones were sequenced by immunoSEQ multiplex PCR, and TCRdb holds only the in-frame ones, with some missing. Of approximately 47,000 clones listed, around 86% are singletons. The source material was PBMCs, sampled around atezolizumab (anti-PD-L1) treatment. These receptors were taken from a man aged 50 to 60 with urothelial cancer.

The table lists this clone with a count of one. Written as DNA, the CDR3 is TGTGCCAGCAGCCGAACTAGTAGCGGGGGGGCGGGCAATGAGCAGTTCTTC. It specifies CASSRTSSGGAGNEQFF. The chain joins TRBV5-6 to TRBJ2-1; 11 bases match TRBD2. The CDR3 is made up of 17 amino acids. Germline V gene lookup returns CDR1 SGHDT and CDR2 YYEEEE. With 4 bases clipped from V and 6 bases from J, the junction kept 12 bases outside the gene matches.

In its sample, this clone was seen once. The chain couples TRBV19 to TRBJ2-1; 9 bases fit TRBD1. The CDR3 runs 16 residues. The J segment lost 3 bases and the V segment lost 6 bases, leaving 9 bases of the junction unmatched. Germline V gives CDR1 LNHDA, CDR2 SQIVND (reference sequence). The CDR3 protein is CASSSSGTGFYNEQFF. DNA of the CDR3: TGTGCCAGTAGCTCCTCCGGGACAGGGTTCTACAATGAGCAGTTCTTC.

The chain uses TRBV4-2 and TRBJ1-4; 9 bases match TRBD1. From germline, CDR1 is LGHNA and CDR2 YNFKEQ. The CDR3 loop spans 15 amino acids. The J segment lost 8 bases and the V segment lost 0 bases, leaving 4 bases of the junction unmatched. This CDR3 reads CASSQDGTGREKLFF. The CDR3 bases are TGTGCCAGCAGCCAAGACGGGACAGGGCGAGAAAAACTGTTTTTT.